This T cell receptor (beta chain) was sequenced for a study of blood T cell repertoires in COVID-19. In the original analysis: Amplification of reference gene primers was used by the study to estimate nucleated cell counts. Profiling relied on immunoSEQ multiplex PCR, and the TCRdb table lists in-frame clones only, not all of them. V and J calls and clone size are those listed in that table; D and trimming were worked out from the DNA. In the table there are 87,000 or so clones, about 87% of which are singletons. From germline, CDR1 is SGHNT and CDR2 YENEEA. With 4 bases clipped from V and 5 bases from J, the junction kept 8 bases outside the gene matches. CDR3 length: 15 amino acids.

V is TRBV11-3 and J is TRBJ1-1, with 9 positions matching TRBD1. This sequence was found in a human donor with acute or convalescent COVID-19. The donor label of this sample is uncertain. The sample consisted of peripheral blood. The CDR3 loop is CASSSAGTGLTEAFF. CDR3 DNA: TGTGCCAGCAGCTCCGCCGGGACAGGGTTGACTGAAGCTTTCTTT.